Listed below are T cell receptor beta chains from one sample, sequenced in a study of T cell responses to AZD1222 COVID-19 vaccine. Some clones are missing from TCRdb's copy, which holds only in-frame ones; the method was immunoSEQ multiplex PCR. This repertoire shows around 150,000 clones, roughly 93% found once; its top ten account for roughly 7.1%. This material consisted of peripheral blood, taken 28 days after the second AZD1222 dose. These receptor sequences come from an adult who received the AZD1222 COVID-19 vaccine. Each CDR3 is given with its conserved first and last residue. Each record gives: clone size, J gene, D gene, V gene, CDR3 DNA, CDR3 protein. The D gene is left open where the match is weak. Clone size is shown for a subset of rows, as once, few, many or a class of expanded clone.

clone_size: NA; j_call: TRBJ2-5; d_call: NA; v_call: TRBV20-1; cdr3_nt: TGCAGTGCGAGTGTGTGGGAGACCCAGTACTTC; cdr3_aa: CSASVWETQYF
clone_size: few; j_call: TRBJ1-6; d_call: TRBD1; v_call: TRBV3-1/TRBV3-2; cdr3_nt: TGTGCCAGCAGCCCGGGACAGGAGGCTTCACCCCTCCACTTT; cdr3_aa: CASSPGQEASPLHF
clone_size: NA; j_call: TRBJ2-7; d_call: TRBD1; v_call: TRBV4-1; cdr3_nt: TGCGCCAGCAGCCATCTAACAGGGGCCTACGAGCAGTACTTC; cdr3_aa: CASSHLTGAYEQYF
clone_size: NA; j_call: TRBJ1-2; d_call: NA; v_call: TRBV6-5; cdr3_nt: TGTGCCAGCAGGCAGGACCATCTCTATGGCTACACCTTC; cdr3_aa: CASRQDHLYGYTF
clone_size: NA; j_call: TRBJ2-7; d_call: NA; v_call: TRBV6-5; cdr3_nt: TGTGCCAGCAGTTCCTCGGCAGGCGCCTCCTACGAGCAGTACTTC; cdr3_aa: CASSSSAGASYEQYF
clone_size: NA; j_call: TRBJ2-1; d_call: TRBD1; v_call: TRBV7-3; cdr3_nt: TGTGCCAGCAGCCGGGACAGGGGGACGAGTGAGCAGTTCTTC; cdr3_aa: CASSRDRGTSEQFF
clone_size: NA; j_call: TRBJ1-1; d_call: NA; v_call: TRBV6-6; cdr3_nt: TGTGCCAGCAGTTACGGCCAGGCGGCCGAAGCTTTCTTT; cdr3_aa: CASSYGQAAEAFF
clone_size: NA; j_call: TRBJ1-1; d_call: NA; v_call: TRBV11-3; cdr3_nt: TGTGCCAGCAGCTTAGACAGGGTTGAAGCTTTCTTT; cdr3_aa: CASSLDRVEAFF
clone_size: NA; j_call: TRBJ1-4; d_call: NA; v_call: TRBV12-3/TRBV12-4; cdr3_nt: TGTGCCAGCAGCCCCCAAGGGGTCGAAAAACTGTTTTTT; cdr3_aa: CASSPQGVEKLFF
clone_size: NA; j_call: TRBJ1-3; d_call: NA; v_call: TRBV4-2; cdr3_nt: TGTGCCAGCAGCCAAGATTTGACAGCTAGCTCTGGAAACACCATATATTTT; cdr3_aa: CASSQDLTASSGNTIYF
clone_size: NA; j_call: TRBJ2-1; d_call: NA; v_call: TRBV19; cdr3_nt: TGTGCCAGTAGTATTGGGGTTGGGGGCTCCTACAATGAGCAGTTCTTC; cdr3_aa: CASSIGVGGSYNEQFF
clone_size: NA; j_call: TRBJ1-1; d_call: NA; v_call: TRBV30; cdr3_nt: TGTGCCTGGATCATCCCGGCACGATATGAAGCTTTCTTT; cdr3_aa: CAWIIPARYEAFF
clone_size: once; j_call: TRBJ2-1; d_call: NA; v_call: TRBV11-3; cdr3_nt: TGTGCCAGCAGCTTAGGACAGGGACGGGGGCCCAATGTCAATGAGCAGTTCTTC; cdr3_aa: CASSLGQGRGPNVNEQFF
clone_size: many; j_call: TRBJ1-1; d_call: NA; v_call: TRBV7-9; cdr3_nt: TGTGCCGGGGAGCGGGGGGGAAGTGGTGGGACTGAAGCTTTCTTT; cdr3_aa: CAGERGGSGGTEAFF
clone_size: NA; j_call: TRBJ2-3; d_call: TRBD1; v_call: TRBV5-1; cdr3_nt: TGCGCCAGCAGCTCCGGGACAGGGGTGAATACGCAGTATTTT; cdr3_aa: CASSSGTGVNTQYF
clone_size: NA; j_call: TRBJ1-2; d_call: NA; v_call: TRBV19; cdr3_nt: TGTGCCACTCGTCGGGTATCAGGGGGCTACACCTTC; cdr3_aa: CATRRVSGGYTF
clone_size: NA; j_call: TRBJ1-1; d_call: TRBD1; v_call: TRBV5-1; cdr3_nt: TGCGCCAGCAGCCCGAGGACAGGGGGCTATACTGAAGCTTTCTTT; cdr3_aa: CASSPRTGGYTEAFF
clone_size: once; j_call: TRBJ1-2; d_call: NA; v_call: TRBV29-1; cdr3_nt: TGCAGCGTTGAAGCCGGGACACCCGTCCGACCTAGGCTACTCCCCTTC; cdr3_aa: CSVEAGTPVRPRLLPF
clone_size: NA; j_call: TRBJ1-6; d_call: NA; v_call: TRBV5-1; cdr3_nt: TGCGCCAGCAGCTACGACAGTAATTCACCCCTCCACTTT; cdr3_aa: CASSYDSNSPLHF
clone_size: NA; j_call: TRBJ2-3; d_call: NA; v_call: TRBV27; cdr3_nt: TGTGCCAGCAGTCGGACGGATGAGGAGACAGATACGCAGTATTTT; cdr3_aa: CASSRTDEETDTQYF
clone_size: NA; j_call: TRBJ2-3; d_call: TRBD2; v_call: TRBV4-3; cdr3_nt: TGCGCCAGCAGCCCCCCCGGACTAGCGGGGGGGCGTCGGCAGTATTTT; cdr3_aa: CASSPPGLAGGRRQYF
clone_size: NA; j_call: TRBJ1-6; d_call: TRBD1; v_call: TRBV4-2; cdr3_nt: TGTGCCAGCAGCCAGGGGGACAGGGGGAATTCACCCCTCCACTTT; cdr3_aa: CASSQGDRGNSPLHF
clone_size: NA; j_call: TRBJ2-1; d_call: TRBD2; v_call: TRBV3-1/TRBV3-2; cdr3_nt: TGTGCCAGCACTACCGGGGGGGGCGGTATTAGCTCCTACAATGAGCAGTTCTTC; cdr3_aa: CASTTGGGGISSYNEQFF
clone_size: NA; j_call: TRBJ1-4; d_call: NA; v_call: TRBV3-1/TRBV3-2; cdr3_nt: TGTGCCAGCAGCCGGTGCGACCCTGCAACTTCCGACGGAAAACTGTTTTTT; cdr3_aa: CASSRCDPATSDGKLFF
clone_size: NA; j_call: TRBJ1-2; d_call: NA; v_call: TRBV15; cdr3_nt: TGTGCCACCAGCAGAGCTCCGGGGCGAGGGAATGGCTACACCTTC; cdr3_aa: CATSRAPGRGNGYTF
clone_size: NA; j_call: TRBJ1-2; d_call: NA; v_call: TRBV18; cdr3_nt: TGTGCCAGCTCACCACCCCAGACGGGGAACTATGGCTACACCTTC; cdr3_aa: CASSPPQTGNYGYTF